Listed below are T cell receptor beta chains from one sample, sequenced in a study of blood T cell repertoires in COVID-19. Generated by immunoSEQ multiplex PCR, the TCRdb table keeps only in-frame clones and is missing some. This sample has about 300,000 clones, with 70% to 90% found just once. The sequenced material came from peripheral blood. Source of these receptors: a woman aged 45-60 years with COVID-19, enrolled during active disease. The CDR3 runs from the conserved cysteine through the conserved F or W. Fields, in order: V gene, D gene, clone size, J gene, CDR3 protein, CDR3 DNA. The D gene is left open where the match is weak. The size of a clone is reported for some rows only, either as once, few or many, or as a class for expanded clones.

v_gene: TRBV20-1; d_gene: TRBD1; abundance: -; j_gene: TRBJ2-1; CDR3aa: CSASRDRQSYNEQFF; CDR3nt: TGCAGTGCTAGTCGGGACAGGCAATCCTACAATGAGCAGTTCTTC
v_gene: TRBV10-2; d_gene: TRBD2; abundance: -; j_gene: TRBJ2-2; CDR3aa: CASRTSGSSGGELFF; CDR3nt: TGCGCCAGTAGGACTAGCGGGAGCTCTGGCGGGGAGCTGTTTTTT
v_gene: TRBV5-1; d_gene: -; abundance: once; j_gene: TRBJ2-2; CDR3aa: CASSLLIGEAGELFF; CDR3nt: TGCGCCAGCAGCTTGCTGATCGGTGAGGCCGGGGAGCTGTTTTTT
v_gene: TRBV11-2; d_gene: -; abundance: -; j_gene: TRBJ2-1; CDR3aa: CASSLENKYNEQFF; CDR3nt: TGTGCCAGCAGCTTAGAAAACAAGTACAATGAGCAGTTCTTC
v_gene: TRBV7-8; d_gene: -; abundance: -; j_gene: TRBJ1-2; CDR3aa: CASSLGPQGNYGYTF; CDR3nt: TGTGCCAGCAGCTTAGGCCCACAGGGCAACTATGGCTACACCTTC
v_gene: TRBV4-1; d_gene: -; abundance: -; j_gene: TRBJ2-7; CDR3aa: CASSQDSRLLYEQYF; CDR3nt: TGCGCCAGCAGCCAAGACTCGAGGCTTTTATACGAGCAGTACTTC
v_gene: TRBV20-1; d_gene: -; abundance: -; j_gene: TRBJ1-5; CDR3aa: CSASFQDYSNQPQHF; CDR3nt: TGCAGTGCTAGTTTCCAGGACTATAGCAATCAGCCCCAGCATTTT
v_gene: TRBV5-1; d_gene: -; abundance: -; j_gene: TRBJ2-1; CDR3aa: CASSLPGAGNYNEQFF; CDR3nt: TGCGCCAGCAGCCTGCCTGGTGCGGGCAATTACAATGAGCAGTTCTTC
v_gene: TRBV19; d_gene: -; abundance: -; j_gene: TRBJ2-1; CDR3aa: CASRGGVGDYHYNEQFF; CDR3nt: TGTGCCAGTAGGGGGGGCGTAGGGGACTATCACTACAATGAGCAGTTCTTC
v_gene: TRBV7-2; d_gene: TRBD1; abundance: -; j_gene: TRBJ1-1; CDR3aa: CASSSTGGRVNTEAFF; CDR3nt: TGTGCCAGCAGCTCGACAGGGGGGAGAGTGAACACTGAAGCTTTCTTT
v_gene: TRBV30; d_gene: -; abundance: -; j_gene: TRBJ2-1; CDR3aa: CAWSRDTGTYNEQFF; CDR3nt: TGTGCCTGGAGCCGGGACACCGGTACCTACAATGAGCAGTTCTTC
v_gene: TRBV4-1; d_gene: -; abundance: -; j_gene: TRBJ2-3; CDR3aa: CASSQSHSTDTQYF; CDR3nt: TGCGCCAGCAGCCAATCCCACTCCACAGATACGCAGTATTTT
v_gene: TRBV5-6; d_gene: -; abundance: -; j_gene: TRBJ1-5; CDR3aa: CASSLSGRNQPQHF; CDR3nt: TGTGCCAGCAGCTTGTCCGGGAGGAATCAGCCCCAGCATTTT
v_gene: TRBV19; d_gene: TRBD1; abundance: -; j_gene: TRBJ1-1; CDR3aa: CASSIGRGGWGTEAFF; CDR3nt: TGTGCCAGTAGTATAGGAAGAGGGGGCTGGGGGACTGAAGCTTTCTTT
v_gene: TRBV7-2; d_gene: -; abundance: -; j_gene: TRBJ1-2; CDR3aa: CASSFDSNYGYTF; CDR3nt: TGTGCCAGCAGCTTCGACAGTAACTATGGCTACACCTTC
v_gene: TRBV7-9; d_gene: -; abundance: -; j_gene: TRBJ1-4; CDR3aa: CASTPRMEKLFF; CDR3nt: TGTGCCAGCACTCCCAGGATGGAAAAACTGTTTTTT
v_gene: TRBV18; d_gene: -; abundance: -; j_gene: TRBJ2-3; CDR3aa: CASSPLLGAGAGTDTQYF; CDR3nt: TGTGCCAGCTCACCACTCCTCGGGGCAGGGGCTGGTACAGATACGCAGTATTTT
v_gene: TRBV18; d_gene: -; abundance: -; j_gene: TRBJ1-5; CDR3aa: CASSQFGRSYGGSNQPQHF; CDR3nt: TGTGCCAGCTCACAATTCGGTCGGTCTTACGGCGGGAGCAATCAGCCCCAGCATTTT
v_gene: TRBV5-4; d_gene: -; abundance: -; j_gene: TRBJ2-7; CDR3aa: CASSFSGEQYF; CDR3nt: TGTGCCAGCAGCTTCAGCGGCGAGCAGTACTTC
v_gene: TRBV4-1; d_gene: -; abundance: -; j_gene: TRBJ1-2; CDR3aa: CASSQVGSHGGYTF; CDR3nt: TGCGCCAGCAGCCAAGTGGGCAGTCATGGAGGCTACACCTTC
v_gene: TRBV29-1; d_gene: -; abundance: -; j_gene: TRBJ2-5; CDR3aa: CSVGQAQETQYF; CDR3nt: TGCAGCGTTGGACAGGCGCAAGAGACCCAGTACTTC
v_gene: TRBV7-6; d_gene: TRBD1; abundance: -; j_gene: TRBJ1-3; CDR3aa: CASSFLGQVEGNTIYF; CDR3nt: TGTGCCAGCAGCTTCCTCGGACAGGTAGAAGGAAACACCATATATTTT
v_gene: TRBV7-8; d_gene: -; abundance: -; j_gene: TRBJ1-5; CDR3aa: CASSPYGLGVQPQHF; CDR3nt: TGTGCCAGCAGCCCTTATGGGCTAGGGGTTCAGCCCCAGCATTTT
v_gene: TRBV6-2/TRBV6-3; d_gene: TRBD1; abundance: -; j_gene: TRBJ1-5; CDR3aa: CASSSVDRGNNQPQHF; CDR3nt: TGTGCCAGCAGCTCCGTGGACAGGGGGAACAATCAGCCCCAGCATTTT
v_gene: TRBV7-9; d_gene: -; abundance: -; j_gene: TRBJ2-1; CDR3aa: CASSLLTYEQFF; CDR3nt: TGTGCCAGCAGCTTACTTACTTATGAGCAGTTCTTC
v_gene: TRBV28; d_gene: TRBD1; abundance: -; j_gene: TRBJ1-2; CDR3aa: CASTTGTGIYGYTF; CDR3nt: TGTGCCAGCACCACAGGGACAGGGATCTATGGCTACACCTTC
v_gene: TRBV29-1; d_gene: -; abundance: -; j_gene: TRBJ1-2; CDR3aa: CSVVDRENYGYTF; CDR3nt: TGCAGCGTTGTGGACAGAGAAAACTATGGCTACACCTTC